Following are 14 T cell receptor beta chains from one sample sequenced in a study of control samples from healthy donors and cancer patients (TCRdb year 2020). The protocol used for the library was the immunoSEQ multiplex PCR assay. This immuneACCESS table, as held by TCRdb, lists in-frame sequences with V and J called but not all clones. Of the missing ones, under half trace to an unresolved V gene in checked studies; the others have no known cause. Here the sample has roughly 74,000 clones; around 94% occur a single time. The ten largest clones take up less than 6% of the sample. The sequencing input was blood. These receptor sequences come from a woman under 30 in good health.

V gene TRBV13 combines with J gene TRBJ2-7, with D uncertain. The V gene lost 5 bases and the J gene lost 2 bases, with 10 bases spanning the gap. The length of the CDR3 is 13 residues. Per the germline V gene, CDR1 is PRHDT and CDR2 is FYEKMQ (reference sequence). CDR3 DNA sequence: TGTGCCAGCAGCCCGTCATCTACCTACGAGCAGTACTTC. Amino acids: CASSPSSTYEQYF.

This sequence joins TRBV29-1 and TRBJ2-2; D gene ambiguous. Trimming took 6 bases from V and 3 from J, leaving 2 bases between them. Germline V lookup: CDR1 SQVTM, CDR2 ANQGSEA. This CDR3 has 10 amino acids. CDR3 nucleotide sequence: TGCAGCGTATACACCGGGGAGCTGTTTTTT. This gives the protein CSVYTGELFF.

The rearrangement joins TRBV5-1 to TRBJ2-3, with no clear D. The CDR3 has 14 residues. V lost 0 bases, J lost 1 base, and 6 bases lay in between. Germline V gives CDR1 SGHRS, CDR2 YFSETQ. The DNA of the CDR3 is TGCGCCAGCAGCTTGGGAGACCGCACAGATACGCAGTATTTT. This codes for CASSLGDRTDTQYF.

The V and J genes are TRBV10-3 and TRBJ1-2, with TRBD1 matching over 7 bases. Germline CDR1 ENHRY, CDR2 SYGVKD. V trimming: 7 bases; J trimming: 2 bases; junction bases outside the gene matches: 1. There are 12 residues in the CDR3. Written as DNA, the CDR3 is TGTGCCATCACGACAGGGAACTATGGCTACACCTTC. Translating it yields CAITTGNYGYTF.

The chain links TRBV28 to TRBJ1-3; D not resolved. CDR1 and CDR2 (germline): MDHEN, SYDVKM. The V end was cut by 2 bases, the J end by 4 bases, with 12 bases between. This CDR3 has 15 amino acids. Here the CDR3 reads CASSLAFNWGNTIYF. In DNA, the CDR3 is TGTGCCAGCAGTTTAGCCTTCAACTGGGGAAACACCATATATTTT.

The rearrangement uses TRBV19 and TRBJ1-2; no clear D. Trimming took 3 bases from V and 14 from J, leaving 13 bases between them. The length of the CDR3 is 11 residues. In germline, CDR1 is LNHDA, CDR2 SQIVND (reference sequence). The CDR3, as DNA: TGTGCCAGTAGTATGCGAGGGCCTTGGACCTTC. Protein sequence: CASSMRGPWTF.

CDR3 nucleotide sequence: TGTGCCAGCAGTCTCCGACAGGAGGAAAAACTGTTTTTT. It translates to CASSLRQEEKLFF. The V call is TRBV28, the J call TRBJ1-4; possibly TRBD1 for D (6 bases). V lost 5 bases and J lost 8, with 12 bases in between. Germline CDR1 reads MDHEN; CDR2 reads SYDVKM. The CDR3 has 13 residues. The full variable domain, completed using reference TRBV28 and TRBJ1-4, is DVKVTQSSRYLVKRTGEKVFLECVQDMDHENMFWYRQDPGLGLRLIYFSYDVKMKEKGDIPEGYSVSREKKERFSLILESASTNQTSMYLCASSLRQEEKLFFGSGTQLSVL.

The V and J genes are TRBV14 and TRBJ2-1; 9 positions match TRBD2. CDR1 SGHDN and CDR2 FVKESK come from the germline V gene. Trimming removed 4 bases from V and 8 bases from J; junction bases left unmatched: 15. The CDR3 consists of 17 residues. The CDR3 sequence: CASSPRKVVAGVHEQFF. The CDR3 DNA follows: TGTGCCAGCAGCCCCCGCAAGGTGGTAGCGGGAGTCCATGAGCAGTTCTTC.

This clone has only one observation. The chain joins TRBV28 to TRBJ1-1, with 9 bases lining up with TRBD1. Per germline, CDR1 MDHEN and CDR2 SYDVKM. With 0 bases clipped from V and 1 base from J, the junction kept 6 bases outside the gene matches. There are 17 residues in the CDR3. The CDR3, as DNA: TGTGCCAGCAGTTTATGGGGACAGGGTCGGAGGAACACTGAAGCTTTCTTT. Protein sequence: CASSLWGQGRRNTEAFF.

The chain links TRBV9 to TRBJ1-2; no reliable D call. The CDR3 has 12 amino acids. Germline loops: CDR1 SGDLS, CDR2 YYNGEE. Trimming removed 4 bases from V and 4 bases from J, with 8 bases in between. The CDR3 DNA reads as TGTGCCAGCAGCACGGAGAGCTATGGCTACACCTTC. This translates into CASSTESYGYTF.

The rearrangement links TRBV15 to TRBJ2-7; weak D call: TRBD1 (6 bases). The CDR3 sequence is 13 residues long. The V end lost 4 bases, the J end lost 5 bases, and 12 bases lay between the germline ends. The V gene's germline CDR1 is LNHNV and CDR2 YYDKDF (reference sequence). In DNA, the CDR3 is TGTGCCACCAGCAAGAACAGGGCCGACGAGCAGTACTTC. It specifies CATSKNRADEQYF.

V is TRBV7-3 and J is TRBJ2-3, with D uncertain. V gave up 0 bases and J gave up 2 bases, with 6 bases separating them. This CDR3 comprises 14 residues. Germline CDR1 SGHTA, CDR2 FQGTGA. The CDR3 nucleotides are TGTGCCAGCAGCTTAACCAGCTACACAGATACGCAGTATTTT. Protein sequence: CASSLTSYTDTQYF.

Here the CDR3 reads CASSLGTPEDEQYF. CDR3 in DNA: TGTGCCAGCAGCCTCGGGACACCTGAGGACGAGCAGTACTTC. V and J are TRBV7-8 and TRBJ2-7; D might be TRBD1 (6 bases). CDR1 is SGHVS and CDR2 is FQNEAQ in the germline V gene. The CDR3 is 14 residues long. With 5 bases removed from V and 5 bases from J, the gap between germline ends came to 16 bases.

The V gene is TRBV5-4, the J gene TRBJ2-7; D is perhaps TRBD1 (6 bases). Between the trimmed V and J ends, which lost 3 bases and 2 bases, there was a span of 12 bases. The CDR3 contains 14 residues. The germline V gene has CDR1 SGHNT and CDR2 YYREEE (reference sequence). CDR3: CASSSDRLTYEQYF. The CDR3 DNA reads TGTGCCAGCAGCTCAGACAGGCTGACCTACGAGCAGTACTTC.